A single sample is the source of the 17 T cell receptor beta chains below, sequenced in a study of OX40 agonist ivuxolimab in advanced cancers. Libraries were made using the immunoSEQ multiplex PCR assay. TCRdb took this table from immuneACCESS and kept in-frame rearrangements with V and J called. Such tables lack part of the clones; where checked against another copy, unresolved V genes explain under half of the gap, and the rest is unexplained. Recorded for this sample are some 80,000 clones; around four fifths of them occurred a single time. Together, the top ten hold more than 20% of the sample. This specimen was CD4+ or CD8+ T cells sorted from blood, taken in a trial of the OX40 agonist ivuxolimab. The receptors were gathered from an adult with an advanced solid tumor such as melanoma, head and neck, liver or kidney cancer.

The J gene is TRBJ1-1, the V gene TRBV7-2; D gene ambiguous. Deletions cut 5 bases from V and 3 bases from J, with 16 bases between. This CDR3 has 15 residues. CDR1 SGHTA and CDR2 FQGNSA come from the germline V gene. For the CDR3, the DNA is TGTGCCAGCAGCCGCCAAGGGAGTTGGCACACTGAAGCTTTCTTT. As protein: CASSRQGSWHTEAFF. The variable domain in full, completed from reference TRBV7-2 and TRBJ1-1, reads GAGVSQSPSNKVTEKGKDVELRCDPISGHTALYWYRQSLGQGLEFLIYFQGNSAPDKSGLPSDRFSAERTGGSVSTLTIQRTQQEDSAVYLCASSRQGSWHTEAFFGQGTRLTVV.

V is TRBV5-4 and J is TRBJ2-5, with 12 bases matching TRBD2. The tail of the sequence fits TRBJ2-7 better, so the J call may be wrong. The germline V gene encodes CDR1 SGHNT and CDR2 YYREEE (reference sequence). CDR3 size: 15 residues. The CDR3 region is CASSLGLAGTYEQYF. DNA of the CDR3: TGTGCCAGCAGCTTAGGACTAGCGGGAACCTACGAGCAGTACTTC.

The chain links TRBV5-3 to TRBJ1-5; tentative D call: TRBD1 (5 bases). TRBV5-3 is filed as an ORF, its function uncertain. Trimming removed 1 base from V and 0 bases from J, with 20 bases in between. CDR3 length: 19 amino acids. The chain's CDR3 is CARSLRALVWGGSNQPQHF. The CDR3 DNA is TGTGCCAGAAGCTTGAGAGCGTTGGTTTGGGGGGGTAGCAATCAGCCCCAGCATTTT.

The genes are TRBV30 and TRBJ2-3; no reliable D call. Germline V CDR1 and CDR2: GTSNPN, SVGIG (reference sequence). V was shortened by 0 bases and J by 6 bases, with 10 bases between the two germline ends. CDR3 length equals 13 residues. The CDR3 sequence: CAWSVFVGDTQYF. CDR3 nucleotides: TGTGCCTGGAGTGTATTCGTGGGGGATACGCAGTATTTT.

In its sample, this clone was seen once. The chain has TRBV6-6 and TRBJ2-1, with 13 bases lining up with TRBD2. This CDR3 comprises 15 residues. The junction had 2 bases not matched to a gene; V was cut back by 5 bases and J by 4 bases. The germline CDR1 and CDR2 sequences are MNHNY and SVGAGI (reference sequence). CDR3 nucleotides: TGTGCCAGCAGTCCACTAGCGGGGGGGTACAATGAGCAGTTCTTC. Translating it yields CASSPLAGGYNEQFF.

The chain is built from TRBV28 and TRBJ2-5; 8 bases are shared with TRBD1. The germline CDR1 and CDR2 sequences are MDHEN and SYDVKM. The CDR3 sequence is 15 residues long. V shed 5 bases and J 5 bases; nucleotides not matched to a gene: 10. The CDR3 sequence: CASSDGTGPGETQYF. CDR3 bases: TGTGCCAGCAGTGATGGGACAGGACCCGGTGAGACCCAGTACTTC.

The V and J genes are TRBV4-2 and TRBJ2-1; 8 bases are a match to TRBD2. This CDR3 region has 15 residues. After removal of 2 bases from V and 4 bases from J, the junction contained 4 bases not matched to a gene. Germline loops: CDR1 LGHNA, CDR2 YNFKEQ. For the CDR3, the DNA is TGTGCCAGCAGCCAATGGACTAGCCCATACAATGAGCAGTTCTTC. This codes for CASSQWTSPYNEQFF.

CDR3 DNA sequence: TGTGCCAGCACCCTCTCGAGGGGGCAATCACCCCTCCACTTT. Its translation is CASTLSRGQSPLHF. The chain recombines TRBV6-1 with TRBJ1-6, with 7 positions matching TRBD1. The CDR3 totals 14 residues. Germline V lookup: CDR1 MNHNS, CDR2 SASEGT. Unmatched junction bases numbered 10, after V lost 7 bases and J lost 10 bases.

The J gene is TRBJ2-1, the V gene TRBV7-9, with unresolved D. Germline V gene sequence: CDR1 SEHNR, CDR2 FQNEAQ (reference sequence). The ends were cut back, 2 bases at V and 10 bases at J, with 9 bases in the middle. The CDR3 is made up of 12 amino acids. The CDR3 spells CASSLLGREQFF. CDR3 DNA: TGTGCCAGCAGCTTATTAGGAAGGGAGCAGTTCTTC.

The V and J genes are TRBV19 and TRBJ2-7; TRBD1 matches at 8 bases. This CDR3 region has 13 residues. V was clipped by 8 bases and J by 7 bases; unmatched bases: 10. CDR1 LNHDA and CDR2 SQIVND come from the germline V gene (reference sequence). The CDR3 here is CASSGQDLTEQYF. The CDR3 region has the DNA TGTGCCAGTTCGGGACAGGACCTTACGGAGCAGTACTTC.

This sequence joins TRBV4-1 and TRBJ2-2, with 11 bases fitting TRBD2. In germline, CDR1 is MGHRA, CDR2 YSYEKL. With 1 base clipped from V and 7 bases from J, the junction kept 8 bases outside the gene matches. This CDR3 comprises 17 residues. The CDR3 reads CASSQASGRITNGELFF. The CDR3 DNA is TGCGCCAGCAGCCAAGCTAGCGGGAGGATTACCAACGGGGAGCTGTTTTTT.

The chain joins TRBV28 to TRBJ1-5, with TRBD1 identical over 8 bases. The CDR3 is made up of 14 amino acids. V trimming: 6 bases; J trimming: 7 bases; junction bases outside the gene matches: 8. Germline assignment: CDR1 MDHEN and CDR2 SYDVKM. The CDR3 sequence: CASRQDRAGQPQHF. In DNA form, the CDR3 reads TGTGCCAGCAGACAGGACAGGGCAGGGCAGCCCCAGCATTTT.

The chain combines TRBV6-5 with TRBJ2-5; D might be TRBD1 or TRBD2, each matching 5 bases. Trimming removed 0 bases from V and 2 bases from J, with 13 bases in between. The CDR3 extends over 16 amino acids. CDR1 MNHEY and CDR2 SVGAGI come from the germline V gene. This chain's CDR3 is CASSYSPGRAQETQYF. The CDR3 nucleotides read TGTGCCAGCAGTTACTCTCCGGGACGGGCTCAAGAGACCCAGTACTTC.

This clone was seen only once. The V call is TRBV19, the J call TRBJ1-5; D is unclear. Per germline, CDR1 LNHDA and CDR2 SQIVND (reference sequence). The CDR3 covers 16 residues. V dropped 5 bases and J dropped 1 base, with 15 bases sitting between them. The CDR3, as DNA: TGTGCCAGTAGTGCTAGGACGTCGGTAAGCAATCAGCCCCAGCATTTT. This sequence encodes CASSARTSVSNQPQHF. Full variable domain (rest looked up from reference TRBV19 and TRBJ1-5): DGGITQSPKYLFRKEGQNVTLSCEQNLNHDAMYWYRQDPGQGLRLIYYSQIVNDFQKGDIAEGYSVSREKKESFPLTVTSAQKNPTAFYLCASSARTSVSNQPQHFGDGTRLSIL.

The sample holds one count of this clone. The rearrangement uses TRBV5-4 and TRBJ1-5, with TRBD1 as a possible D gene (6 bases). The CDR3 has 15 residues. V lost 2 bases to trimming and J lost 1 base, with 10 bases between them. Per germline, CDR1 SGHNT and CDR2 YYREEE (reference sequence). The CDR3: CASSLGGWSNQPQHF. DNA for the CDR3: TGTGCCAGCAGCTTAGGGGGTTGGAGCAATCAGCCCCAGCATTTT.

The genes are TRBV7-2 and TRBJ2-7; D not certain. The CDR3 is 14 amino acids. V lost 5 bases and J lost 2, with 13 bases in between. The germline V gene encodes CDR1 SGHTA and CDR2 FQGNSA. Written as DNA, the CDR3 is TGTGCCAGCAGCCCGGCGGCTGGTCCCTACGAGCAGTACTTC. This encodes CASSPAAGPYEQYF. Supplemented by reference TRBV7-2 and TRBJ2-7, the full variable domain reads GAGVSQSPSNKVTEKGKDVELRCDPISGHTALYWYRQSLGQGLEFLIYFQGNSAPDKSGLPSDRFSAERTGGSVSTLTIQRTQQEDSAVYLCASSPAAGPYEQYFGPGTRLTVT.

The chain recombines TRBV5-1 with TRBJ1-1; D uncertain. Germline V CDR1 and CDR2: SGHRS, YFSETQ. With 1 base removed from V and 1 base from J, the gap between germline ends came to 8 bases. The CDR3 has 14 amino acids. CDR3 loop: CASSLSNSNTEAFF. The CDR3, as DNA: TGCGCCAGCAGCTTGAGCAACTCGAACACTGAAGCTTTCTTT.